These 12 T cell receptor beta chains were all obtained from the same sample, sequenced in a study of CD8 T cells in Susac syndrome. A quantity of about 0.5 to 1 ug RNA underwent reverse transcription using random hexamers. From the immunoSEQ multiplex PCR reads, TCRdb called clonotypes with MiXCR, one entry per CDR3 protein. The table includes a few hundred thousand distinct CDR3 sequences, 85% detected once. The material sequenced was CD8+ T cells from PBMCs. Every receptor here comes from a human donor with multiple sclerosis.

This rearrangement joins TRBV7-9 to TRBJ2-7, with D uncertain. CDR1 and CDR2 from the germline V gene are SEHNR and FQNEAQ (reference sequence). V lost 1 base to trimming and J lost 1 base, with 11 bases between them. The length of the CDR3 is 15 residues. The CDR3 protein is CASSLEAAPSYEQYF. CDR3 DNA: TGTGCCAGCAGCTTAGAGGCAGCACCATCCTACGAGCAGTACTTC.

The rearrangement links TRBV28 to TRBJ2-5; TRBD1 might be the D (6 bases). The germline gives CDR1 MDHEN, CDR2 SYDVKM. The V end lost 6 bases, the J end lost 5 bases, and 16 bases lay between the germline ends. The CDR3 contains 14 residues. The CDR3 DNA reads as TGTGCCAGCAGGACTGGACAGAACCCGGAGACCCAGTACTTC. This sequence encodes CASRTGQNPETQYF.

V is TRBV20-1 and J is TRBJ2-1, with D uncertain. The germline V gene has CDR1 DFQATT and CDR2 SNEGSKA (reference sequence). The CDR3 totals 11 residues. Trimming removed 4 bases from V and 5 bases from J, with 6 bases in between. CDR3 amino acids: CSAKQHNEQFF. As DNA, the CDR3 is TGCAGTGCTAAACAGCACAATGAGCAGTTCTTC.

In DNA form, the CDR3 reads TGTGCCAGCAGTTTGCAGGGGGCGAGTGGCTACACCTTC. Translation gives CASSLQGASGYTF. This rearrangement joins TRBV27 to TRBJ1-2; 8 nucleotides line up with TRBD1. The germline V gene has CDR1 MNHEY and CDR2 SMNVEV (reference sequence). The CDR3 is 13 amino acids. V lost 3 bases and J lost 7; bases outside the gene matches: 4.

This clonotype was counted only a few times. This chain joins TRBV5-1 and TRBJ2-3; possibly TRBD2 for D (6 bases). Deletions cut 2 bases from V and 0 bases from J, with 16 bases between. This CDR3 is 17 amino acids long. Per germline, CDR1 SGHRS and CDR2 YFSETQ. The CDR3 loop reads CASSLSPRRASTDTQYF. CDR3 sequence (DNA): TGCGCCAGCAGCTTATCCCCGCGGAGGGCTAGCACAGATACGCAGTATTTT.

This clonotype appeared once. The chain combines TRBV30 with TRBJ2-7, with 9 bases identical to TRBD1. The ends lost 2 bases at V and 3 bases at J; junction bases unmatched: 5. The germline gives CDR1 GTSNPN, CDR2 SVGIG (reference sequence). The CDR3 consists of 14 residues. DNA of the CDR3: TGTGCCTGGAGTCCGGGACAGGGATTCTACGAGCAGTACTTC. Protein: CAWSPGQGFYEQYF. Variable domain in full (rest from reference TRBV30 and TRBJ2-7): SQTIHQWPATLVQPVGSPLSLECTVEGTSNPNLYWYRQAAGRGLQLLFYSVGIGQISSEVPQNLSASRPQDRQFILSSKKLLLSDSGFYLCAWSPGQGFYEQYFGPGTRLTVT.

The chain combines TRBV4-1 with TRBJ2-2; 12 nucleotides line up with TRBD2. V gave up 4 bases and J gave up 6 bases; unmatched junction bases: 3. The CDR3 sequence is 15 residues long. Per the germline V gene, CDR1 is MGHRA and CDR2 is YSYEKL. The CDR3 protein is CASSPTSGRPGELFF. DNA of the CDR3: TGCGCCAGCAGCCCAACTAGCGGGAGGCCCGGGGAGCTGTTTTTT.

The CDR3 DNA reads as TGTGCCAGCAGTGACGGAGGGGACACTGAAGCTTTCTTT. Translation: CASSDGGDTEAFF. The chain has TRBV6-4 and TRBJ1-1; D may be TRBD1 (5 bases). The germline V gene has CDR1 MRHNA and CDR2 SNTAGT. Trimming removed 2 bases from V and 3 bases from J, with 7 bases in between. The CDR3 length is 13 residues.

This clonotype was counted a few times. The chain combines TRBV10-3 with TRBJ2-7; 7 positions match TRBD2. The CDR3 is made up of 15 amino acids. The junction had 5 bases not matched to a gene; V was cut back by 3 bases and J by 0 bases. The germline V gene encodes CDR1 ENHRY and CDR2 SYGVKD. The CDR3 sequence: CAISDGGSYSYEQYF. CDR3 nucleotides: TGTGCCATCAGTGATGGCGGGAGTTACTCCTACGAGCAGTACTTC.

This chain joins TRBV30 and TRBJ1-1; no reliable D call. The CDR3 has 13 residues. The V end was cut by 0 bases, the J end by 6 bases, with 11 bases between. Per germline, CDR1 GTSNPN and CDR2 SVGIG (reference sequence). The CDR3 spells CAWSVLDSSEAFF. DNA for the CDR3: TGTGCCTGGAGTGTACTGGACTCATCTGAAGCTTTCTTT.

CDR3 residues: CASRSSPEAFF. DNA for the CDR3: TGTGCCAGTAGAAGTAGTCCTGAAGCTTTCTTT. This chain joins TRBV19 and TRBJ1-1; D remains unclear. Germline V CDR1 and CDR2: LNHDA, SQIVND (reference sequence). CDR3 length equals 11 residues. Trimming removed 6 bases at V and 6 bases at J, with 8 bases between.

The gene calls are TRBV27 and TRBJ1-1; perhaps TRBD1 as D (6 bases). In germline, CDR1 is MNHEY, CDR2 SMNVEV (reference sequence). The V gene lost 3 bases and the J gene lost 4 bases, with 12 bases spanning the gap. The CDR3 extends over 14 amino acids. CDR3 residues: CASSLSQGSTEAFF. The CDR3 bases are TGTGCCAGCAGTTTGTCACAGGGATCCACTGAAGCTTTCTTT.